The 27 T cell receptor beta chains listed next were all sequenced from one sample in a study of T cell changes during pregnancy in multiple sclerosis. TCRdb's table, derived via immunoSEQ multiplex PCR, lists solely in-frame clones and lacks some. The sample gives about 72,000 clones, 90% to 95% of which show up once; 0.55% to 0.85% is in the top ten. Sequences were derived from peripheral blood, sampled in the third trimester of pregnancy. Source of these receptors: a female donor in good health, enrolled as a control in a pregnancy study.

This chain uses TRBV5-1 with TRBJ1-5, with 8 positions matching TRBD1. This CDR3 spans 14 amino acids. Germline loops: CDR1 SGHRS, CDR2 YFSETQ. V gave up 4 bases and J gave up 11 bases; unmatched junction bases: 11. The CDR3 loop reads CASSLGTGVVTQHF. The CDR3 bases are TGCGCCAGCAGCCTGGGGACAGGCGTTGTAACCCAGCATTTT.

This chain connects TRBV27 to TRBJ1-1, with D unresolved. Per germline, CDR1 MNHEY and CDR2 SMNVEV (reference sequence). Trimming took off 0 bases at V and 2 bases at J, with 10 bases between the two ends. This CDR3 is 15 amino acids long. Written as DNA, the CDR3 is TGTGCCAGCAGTTTATCGGCCTCAGTAAACACTGAAGCTTTCTTT. It yields the protein CASSLSASVNTEAFF.

The V call is TRBV19, the J call TRBJ1-2; D uncertain. The germline V gene has CDR1 LNHDA and CDR2 SQIVND (reference sequence). The V gene lost 1 base and the J gene lost 4 bases, with 10 bases spanning the gap. This CDR3 is 14 amino acids long. CDR3 nucleotides: TGTGCCAGTAGTATAGCGGCGGGCGGCTATGGCTACACCTTC. Translation gives CASSIAAGGYGYTF. The variable domain in full, with the rest retrieved from reference TRBV19 and TRBJ1-2, is DGGITQSPKYLFRKEGQNVTLSCEQNLNHDAMYWYRQDPGQGLRLIYYSQIVNDFQKGDIAEGYSVSREKKESFPLTVTSAQKNPTAFYLCASSIAAGGYGYTFGSGTRLTVV.

The chain couples TRBV30 to TRBJ2-2; D remains unclear. The germline CDR1 and CDR2 sequences are GTSNPN and SVGIG (reference sequence). The V and J ends lost 4 bases and 4 bases respectively, with 10 bases between them. The CDR3 has 13 amino acids. CDR3 loop: CAWTSLSTGELFF. The CDR3 DNA reads as TGTGCCTGGACGTCACTTAGCACCGGGGAGCTGTTTTTT.

The chain has TRBV9 and TRBJ1-3; D gene unclear. The CDR3 runs 15 residues. The germline gives CDR1 SGDLS, CDR2 YYNGEE. Trimming pared 0 bases from V and 0 bases from J, leaving 7 bases between. CDR3 loop: CASSVGSSSGNTIYF. CDR3 sequence (DNA): TGTGCCAGCAGCGTAGGGTCCAGCTCTGGAAACACCATATATTTT.

This clone has a handful of counts. The chain links TRBV6-1 to TRBJ1-5; 8 nucleotides agree with TRBD1. Germline V lookup: CDR1 MNHNS, CDR2 SASEGT. V lost 3 bases, J lost 5 bases, and 0 bases stayed unmatched. CDR3 size: 13 residues. This chain's CDR3 is CASSEDRDQPQHF. Here the CDR3 DNA reads TGTGCCAGCAGTGAGGACAGGGATCAGCCCCAGCATTTT.

The chain couples TRBV30 to TRBJ1-2; D might be TRBD1 (6 bases). V lost 0 bases to trimming and J lost 8 bases, with 13 bases between them. The CDR3 sequence is 13 residues long. From germline, CDR1 is GTSNPN and CDR2 SVGIG (reference sequence). CDR3 protein: CAWSVQGAVGYTF. CDR3 DNA sequence: TGTGCCTGGAGTGTACAGGGCGCGGTGGGCTACACCTTC.

The V gene is TRBV28, the J gene TRBJ1-1, with D possibly TRBD1 on 6 matching bases. CDR3 length: 13 residues. Germline loops: CDR1 MDHEN, CDR2 SYDVKM. V gave up 7 bases and J gave up 5 bases, with 14 bases separating them. CDR3 region: CASTPGGRTEAFF. The CDR3 DNA sequence: TGTGCCAGCACCCCGGGGGGGCGGACTGAAGCTTTCTTT.

The chain is built from TRBV6-6 and TRBJ2-7, with 8 bases lining up with TRBD2. The germline CDR1 and CDR2 sequences are MNHNY and SVGAGI (reference sequence). The CDR3 sequence is 15 residues long. V gave up 7 bases and J gave up 7 bases; unmatched junction bases: 15. The CDR3 reads CASTPTSAGVGEQYF. The CDR3 DNA reads as TGTGCCAGCACTCCGACTAGCGCGGGAGTGGGAGAGCAGTACTTC.

The chain combines TRBV6-1 with TRBJ2-7; 8 positions agree with TRBD1. This CDR3 is 14 amino acids long. Germline V gene sequence: CDR1 MNHNS, CDR2 SASEGT. The V and J ends lost 4 bases and 1 base, in that order; junction bases with no gene match: 3. CDR3 protein: CASSVGQASYEQYF. The CDR3 DNA reads as TGTGCCAGCAGTGTGGGACAGGCATCCTACGAGCAGTACTTC.

The chain combines TRBV11-1 with TRBJ1-5; 8 nucleotides line up with TRBD1. The length of the CDR3 is 14 residues. Germline V gene sequence: CDR1 SGHAT, CDR2 FQDESV (reference sequence). V lost 3 bases and J lost 4; bases outside the gene matches: 2. CDR3 amino acids: CASSFWDRNQPQHF. CDR3 nucleotide sequence: TGTGCCAGCAGCTTTTGGGACAGGAATCAGCCCCAGCATTTT. The complete variable domain, with remaining parts taken from reference TRBV11-1 and TRBJ1-5, reads EAEVAQSPRYKITEKSQAVAFWCDPISGHATLYWYRQILGQGPELLVQFQDESVVDDSQLPKDRFSAERLKGVDSTLKIQPAELGDSAMYLCASSFWDRNQPQHFGDGTRLSIL.

With regard to this clone: A read error may produce the germline difference seen at one junction end. The chain couples TRBV6-5 to TRBJ1-5; possible D gene TRBD1, 6 bases. This CDR3 is built from 16 residues. Germline assignment: CDR1 MNHEY and CDR2 SVGAGI. The CDR3 nucleotides read TGTGCCAGCACTTACAGGGAGTACAATAGCAATCAGCCCCAGCATTTT. It codes for CASTYREYNSNQPQHF.

The rearrangement joins TRBV5-1 to TRBJ2-1; 8 bases line up with TRBD1. With V trimmed by 4 bases and J by 5 bases, 2 bases remained unmatched. The CDR3 has 13 amino acids. CDR1 is SGHRS and CDR2 is YFSETQ in the germline V gene. CDR3 region: CASSKDRDNEQFF. CDR3 in DNA: TGCGCCAGCAGCAAGGACAGGGACAATGAGCAGTTCTTC. Full variable domain (rest looked up from reference TRBV5-1 and TRBJ2-1): KAGVTQTPRYLIKTRGQQVTLSCSPISGHRSVSWYQQTPGQGLQFLFEYFSETQRNKGNFPGRFSGRQFSNSRSEMNVSTLELGDSALYLCASSKDRDNEQFFGPGTRLTVL.

This chain joins TRBV27 and TRBJ1-1, with a tentative D call TRBD1 (5 bases). Germline CDR1 and CDR2: MNHEY and SMNVEV (reference sequence). The germline V and J ends were trimmed by 5 bases and 5 bases, with 15 bases remaining between them. The CDR3 spans 14 residues. CDR3 loop: CASSTPGGTTEAFF. CDR3 in DNA: TGTGCCAGCAGTACCCCGGGGGGGACGACTGAAGCTTTCTTT.

The rearrangement links TRBV19 to TRBJ2-7; tentative D call: TRBD2 (6 bases). This CDR3 is 15 amino acids long. Trimming took off 3 bases at V and 0 bases at J, with 12 bases between the two ends. Germline CDR1 is LNHDA and CDR2 is SQIVND (reference sequence). As DNA, the CDR3 is TGTGCCAGTAGTATCATGGAGGGGAGCTCCTACGAGCAGTACTTC. Translating it yields CASSIMEGSSYEQYF.

This clone was observed a single time. The chain employs TRBV5-6 and TRBJ2-6, with TRBD1 matching over 7 bases. This CDR3 is built from 18 residues. Unmatched junction bases numbered 15, after V lost 3 bases and J lost 6 bases. Germline V gene sequence: CDR1 SGHDT, CDR2 YYEEEE. CDR3 bases: TGTGCCAGCAGCTCAAAGGGGGCAGGGATCACGGAGGCCAACGTCCTGACTTTC. This sequence encodes CASSSKGAGITEANVLTF.

The chain couples TRBV7-2 to TRBJ1-4; D remains ambiguous. This CDR3 has 13 amino acids. With 4 bases removed from V and 5 bases from J, the gap between germline ends came to 8 bases. Germline V gene lookup returns CDR1 SGHTA and CDR2 FQGNSA. The CDR3 loop reads CASSYGLNEKLFF. CDR3 coding DNA: TGTGCCAGCAGCTATGGCCTCAATGAAAAACTGTTTTTT. The full variable domain, in which reference TRBV7-2 and TRBJ1-4 provide the parts outside the CDR3, is GAGVSQSPSNKVTEKGKDVELRCDPISGHTALYWYRQSLGQGLEFLIYFQGNSAPDKSGLPSDRFSAERTGGSVSTLTIQRTQQEDSAVYLCASSYGLNEKLFFGSGTQLSVL.

The chain links TRBV7-9 to TRBJ2-3, with a tentative D call TRBD2 (5 bases). CDR1 is SEHNR and CDR2 is FQNEAQ in the germline V gene (reference sequence). Trimming cost V 7 bases and J 6 bases, with 11 bases left between them. This CDR3 region has 12 residues. The CDR3 DNA sequence: TGTGCCAGCACCCTAGGGAGTGATACGCAGTATTTT. This sequence encodes CASTLGSDTQYF. Using reference TRBV7-9 and TRBJ2-3 for the parts outside the CDR3, the full variable domain is DTGVSQNPRHKITKRGQNVTFRCDPISEHNRLYWYRQTLGQGPEFLTYFQNEAQLEKSRLLSDRFSAERPKGSFSTLEIQRTEQGDSAMYLCASTLGSDTQYFGPGTRLTVL.

The genes are TRBV27 and TRBJ2-5, with D possibly being TRBD2 (5 bases). V dropped 0 bases and J dropped 1 base, with 9 bases sitting between them. This CDR3 contains 15 residues. The germline CDR1 and CDR2 sequences are MNHEY and SMNVEV (reference sequence). CDR3 residues: CASSLSGELQETQYF. Written as DNA, the CDR3 is TGTGCCAGCAGTTTATCCGGGGAACTCCAAGAGACCCAGTACTTC.

V and J are TRBV7-9 and TRBJ2-1, with 7 bases matching TRBD2. In germline, CDR1 is SEHNR, CDR2 FQNEAQ (reference sequence). The CDR3 is 16 amino acids. After removal of 5 bases from V and 0 bases from J, the junction contained 7 bases not matched to a gene. The CDR3 nucleotides read TGTGCCAGCAGCCTACAGCGGGACCGCTCCTACAATGAGCAGTTCTTC. Translating it yields CASSLQRDRSYNEQFF.

Only a few counts were recorded for this clone. The chain carries TRBV16 and TRBJ2-1, with D possibly being TRBD1 (5 bases). The CDR3 is 14 amino acids. The V and J ends lost 0 bases and 6 bases respectively, with 9 bases between them. Germline CDR1 reads KGHSY; CDR2 reads FQNENV. This CDR3 reads CASSQSRQTNEQFF. The CDR3 bases are TGTGCCAGCAGCCAATCTCGACAGACCAATGAGCAGTTCTTC.

The chain joins TRBV9 to TRBJ1-1; D unclear. The ends were cut back, 0 bases at V and 2 bases at J, with 11 bases in the middle. The CDR3 spans 15 residues. CDR1 SGDLS and CDR2 YYNGEE come from the germline V gene. As DNA, the CDR3 is TGTGCCAGCAGCGTAGGAGGTCCCGAAAACACTGAAGCTTTCTTT. Amino acids: CASSVGGPENTEAFF. Looking up the rest from reference TRBV9 and TRBJ1-1 gives the full variable domain: DSGVTQTPKHLITATGQRVTLRCSPRSGDLSVYWYQQSLDQGLQFLIQYYNGEERAKGNILERFSAQQFPDLHSELNLSSLELGDSALYFCASSVGGPENTEAFFGQGTRLTVV.

J is TRBJ2-1 and V is TRBV10-3, with 9 positions matching TRBD2. Looked up from germline, CDR1 is ENHRY and CDR2 is SYGVKD. After removal of 3 bases from V and 3 bases from J, the junction contained 6 bases not matched to a gene. This CDR3 spans 16 amino acids. The CDR3 protein is CAISDRGGAIYNEQFF. The CDR3 DNA reads as TGTGCCATCAGTGATCGCGGGGGGGCAATCTACAATGAGCAGTTCTTC.

The rearrangement uses TRBV6-1 and TRBJ1-3, with D perhaps matching TRBD1 (5 bases). The CDR3 spans 14 residues. Looked up from germline, CDR1 is MNHNS and CDR2 is SASEGT. Trimming cost V 5 bases and J 1 base, with 9 bases left between them. CDR3 protein: CASSSQGSGNTIYF. The CDR3 nucleotides read TGTGCCAGCAGTTCCCAGGGATCTGGAAACACCATATATTTT.

V gene TRBV2 combines with J gene TRBJ1-6; 8 bases line up with TRBD1. Germline V lookup: CDR1 SNHLY, CDR2 FYNNEI. V lost 4 bases and J lost 6; bases outside the gene matches: 5. This CDR3 is 15 amino acids long. Written as DNA, the CDR3 is TGTGCCAGCAGTGGGCAGGGGGCTGGTAATTCACCCCTCCACTTT. Amino acids: CASSGQGAGNSPLHF.

V usage is TRBV2 and J usage is TRBJ2-7; tentative D call: TRBD1 (5 bases). Germline V lookup: CDR1 SNHLY, CDR2 FYNNEI. Trimming shortened V by 3 bases and J by 3 bases, and 9 bases separated the two germline ends. CDR3 length equals 13 residues. The CDR3 here is CASSDQGLYEQYF. The CDR3 DNA is TGTGCCAGCAGTGATCAGGGTCTCTACGAGCAGTACTTC.

Notes on this clone: Other DNA sequences in this sample translate to the same CDR3. The rearrangement joins TRBV28 to TRBJ2-7; D call uncertain. Deletions cut 6 bases from V and 3 bases from J, with 6 bases between. The CDR3 length is 11 residues. Germline V gene data show CDR1 as MDHEN and CDR2 as SYDVKM. The DNA of the CDR3 is TGTGCCAGCAGCCCCAACTACGAGCAGTACTTC. This codes for CASSPNYEQYF. The variable domain in full, completed from reference TRBV28 and TRBJ2-7, reads DVKVTQSSRYLVKRTGEKVFLECVQDMDHENMFWYRQDPGLGLRLIYFSYDVKMKEKGDIPEGYSVSREKKERFSLILESASTNQTSMYLCASSPNYEQYFGPGTRLTVT.